These 25 T cell receptor beta chains share one sample of origin, sequenced in a study of blood T cell repertoires in COVID-19. Sequenced by immunoSEQ multiplex PCR; TCRdb stores in-frame clones only, minus some. The sample records 450,000 or so clones, about 90% being singletons. The sample consisted of PBMCs or T cells enriched from blood (not recorded which). These TCRs come from a man younger than 35 who had recovered from COVID-19.

The J gene is TRBJ2-3, the V gene TRBV6-5, with 8 nucleotides matching TRBD1. The V gene end was trimmed by 7 bases and the J gene end by 7 bases; junction bases not matched to a gene: 7. CDR3 size: 13 residues. Germline V gives CDR1 MNHEY, CDR2 SVGAGI. CDR3 nucleotides: TGTGCCAGCAACCTACAGGGGGAGAATACGCAGTATTTT. Amino acid sequence: CASNLQGENTQYF.

The CDR3 sequence: CASSLGQGLGRFGYTF. CDR3 DNA sequence: TGTGCCAGCAGCTTGGGACAGGGGTTAGGCAGATTTGGCTACACCTTC. The chain couples TRBV5-4 to TRBJ1-2, with 8 positions matching TRBD1. This CDR3 spans 16 amino acids. J was trimmed by 7 bases and V by 0 bases; bases with no gene match: 11. Per the germline V gene, CDR1 is SGHNT and CDR2 is YYREEE (reference sequence).

This chain connects TRBV10-3 to TRBJ1-3; possible D gene TRBD1, 5 bases. Germline V gives CDR1 ENHRY, CDR2 SYGVKD. The ends were cut back, 0 bases at V and 1 base at J, with 13 bases in the middle. The CDR3 consists of 17 residues. CDR3 DNA: TGTGCCATCAGTGAGTCAGCCAGGGTTAGTTCTGGAAACACCATATATTTT. Protein: CAISESARVSSGNTIYF.

J is TRBJ1-1 and V is TRBV6-5; 9 bases agree with TRBD1. V lost 8 bases, J lost 0 bases, and 1 base stayed unmatched. CDR1 and CDR2 (germline): MNHEY, SVGAGI. This CDR3 spans 13 amino acids. Here the CDR3 reads CASGTGMNTEAFF. CDR3 DNA sequence: TGTGCCAGCGGGACAGGGATGAACACTGAAGCTTTCTTT.

The count of this clone is one. V and J are TRBV10-3 and TRBJ2-1; 13 bases fit TRBD2. The germline gives CDR1 ENHRY, CDR2 SYGVKD. J gave up 9 bases and V 2 bases, and 7 bases lay outside the gene matches. CDR3 length: 16 residues. Here the CDR3 reads CAISEGLAGALGEQFF. CDR3 sequence (DNA): TGTGCCATCAGTGAGGGACTAGCGGGGGCCCTGGGTGAGCAGTTCTTC.

The chain has TRBV2 and TRBJ2-1; 9 bases match TRBD1. This CDR3 has 19 residues. Germline assignment: CDR1 SNHLY and CDR2 FYNNEI. V was clipped by 2 bases and J by 1 base; unmatched bases: 12. The CDR3 here is CASSEPRTGVRASYNEQFF. For the CDR3, the DNA is TGTGCCAGCAGTGAACCTAGGACAGGGGTTCGGGCATCCTACAATGAGCAGTTCTTC.

J is TRBJ1-1 and V is TRBV19; a weak D match, TRBD1 (6 bases). Trimming pared 3 bases from V and 3 bases from J, leaving 14 bases between. This CDR3 has 15 residues. CDR1 is LNHDA and CDR2 is SQIVND in the germline V gene (reference sequence). CDR3 bases: TGTGCCAGTAGTATCAGGGGCGTAACCCACACTGAAGCTTTCTTT. This encodes CASSIRGVTHTEAFF.

The chain has TRBV19 and TRBJ1-5, with D maybe TRBD1 (6 bases). The CDR3 sequence is 15 residues long. Germline assignment: CDR1 LNHDA and CDR2 SQIVND (reference sequence). The ends were cut back, 7 bases at V and 3 bases at J, with 16 bases in the middle. CDR3 in amino acids: CASKSQGNDNQPQHF. CDR3 nucleotide sequence: TGTGCCAGTAAGTCACAGGGAAATGACAATCAGCCCCAGCATTTT.

The chain joins TRBV24-1 to TRBJ1-5; tentative D call: TRBD1 (6 bases). Trimming shortened V by 4 bases and J by 4 bases, and 13 bases separated the two germline ends. The CDR3 spans 15 residues. Germline CDR1 and CDR2: KGHDR and SFDVKD. The CDR3 sequence: CATSENRDSNQPQHF. The CDR3 bases are TGTGCCACCAGTGAAAACAGGGATTCTAATCAGCCCCAGCATTTT.

J is TRBJ1-4 and V is TRBV7-2; TRBD1 might be the D (6 bases). V shed 1 base and J shed 0 bases, with 12 bases lying between them. The CDR3 has 17 residues. The germline CDR1 and CDR2 sequences are SGHTA and FQGNSA. CDR3 coding DNA: TGTGCCAGCAGCTTAGACCCTCACAGGGCAACTAATGAAAAACTGTTTTTT. Translated, it gives CASSLDPHRATNEKLFF.

V gene TRBV6-6 combines with J gene TRBJ2-2; 12 bases agree with TRBD2. CDR1 is MNHNY, CDR2 SVGAGI, per germline (reference sequence). Trimming took 5 bases from V and 1 from J; bases not matched to a gene: 5. The CDR3 loop spans 17 amino acids. Written as DNA, the CDR3 is TGTGCCAGCAGTCGGACTAGCGGGGCCCAGAACACCGGGGAGCTGTTTTTT. Residues: CASSRTSGAQNTGELFF.

This clone occurred once. V and J are TRBV28 and TRBJ1-5; a weak D match, TRBD1 (6 bases). CDR3 length equals 15 residues. Germline loops: CDR1 MDHEN, CDR2 SYDVKM. V was shortened by 7 bases and J by 6 bases, with 19 bases between the two germline ends. This CDR3 is CASKVTGAPGQPQHF. In DNA, the CDR3 is TGTGCCAGCAAGGTGACAGGAGCCCCCGGTCAGCCCCAGCATTTT.

The chain employs TRBV5-5 and TRBJ2-7; 11 bases map to TRBD2. The CDR3 runs to 16 residues. Germline CDR1 reads SGHKS; CDR2 reads YYEKEE (reference sequence). Germline trimming cut 0 bases from V and 3 bases from J; bases unmatched to any gene: 5. The CDR3 DNA follows: TGTGCCAGCAGCTTGGGTACTAGCGGGAGCGGCTACGAGCAGTACTTC. Its protein product is CASSLGTSGSGYEQYF.

This rearrangement joins TRBV25-1 to TRBJ1-2, with TRBD1 matching 8 bases. Germline CDR1 reads MGHDK; CDR2 reads SYGVNS. CDR3 length: 14 amino acids. V lost 1 base to trimming and J lost 3 bases; unmatched junction nucleotides: 1. CDR3 sequence: CASSEWGQDYGYTF. The CDR3 DNA reads as TGTGCCAGCAGTGAATGGGGACAGGACTATGGCTACACCTTC.

The genes are TRBV30 and TRBJ2-7; D gene unclear. CDR3 length equals 11 residues. CDR1 GTSNPN and CDR2 SVGIG come from the germline V gene (reference sequence). Trimming left V 1 base short and J 3 bases short, with 4 bases between. The CDR3 DNA follows: TGTGCCTGGAGTGAGAGCTACGAGCAGTACTTC. Translating gives CAWSESYEQYF.

The J gene is TRBJ1-1, the V gene TRBV3-1 (or the pseudogene TRBV3-2); the D is unclear. Germline CDR1 reads LGHDT; CDR2 reads YNNKEL (reference sequence). V lost 6 bases to trimming and J lost 3 bases, with 5 bases between them. This CDR3 spans 11 amino acids. The CDR3 protein is CASRLDTEAFF. The CDR3 nucleotides read TGTGCCAGCAGACTAGACACTGAAGCTTTCTTT.

The CDR3 coding sequence is TGTGCCAGCCGGACAGGTATCAATCAGCCCCAGCATTTT. This encodes CASRTGINQPQHF. The V call is TRBV28, the J call TRBJ1-5; 7 positions agree with TRBD1. Germline V gene sequence: CDR1 MDHEN, CDR2 SYDVKM. The CDR3 runs 13 residues. Trimming cost V 8 bases and J 3 bases; bases outside gene matches: 4.

CDR3 DNA: TGCGCCAGCAGCTTGGCCGGGGGGCGGGAGGAGCAGTACTTC. Translation: CASSLAGGREEQYF. This chain uses TRBV5-1 with TRBJ2-7; TRBD2 might be the D (7 bases). V lost 0 bases and J lost 7, with 14 bases in between. The CDR3 runs 14 residues. The germline CDR1 and CDR2 sequences are SGHRS and YFSETQ.

This clone has only one observation. The genes are TRBV20-1 and TRBJ2-5; no definite D call. This CDR3 is 11 amino acids long. V was shortened by 5 bases and J by 3 bases, with 7 bases between the two germline ends. Germline CDR1 and CDR2: DFQATT and SNEGSKA (reference sequence). This CDR3 reads CSAGFEETQYF. CDR3 DNA: TGCAGTGCTGGCTTCGAAGAGACCCAGTACTTC.

This clone was counted only a few times. The genes are TRBV27 and TRBJ2-7, with 11 nucleotides matching TRBD2. CDR1 and CDR2 (germline): MNHEY, SMNVEV (reference sequence). The CDR3 has 14 amino acids. Trimming at V came to 6 bases and at J to 5 bases, leaving 6 bases not matched to a gene. The CDR3 sequence is CASSLAGGSHEQYF. CDR3 in DNA: TGTGCCAGCAGCCTAGCGGGGGGCTCTCACGAGCAGTACTTC.

The CDR3 is CASSEYVYVSAGGQPQHF. The DNA for the CDR3 is TGTGCCAGCAGTGAATATGTTTATGTGTCGGCGGGCGGTCAGCCCCAGCATTTT. The V call is TRBV2, the J call TRBJ1-5; D gene unclear. CDR3 length equals 18 residues. Germline assignment: CDR1 SNHLY and CDR2 FYNNEI. The ends were cut back, 2 bases at V and 6 bases at J, with 23 bases in the middle.

The chain uses TRBV5-6 and TRBJ2-1, with 7 positions matching TRBD2. The CDR3 has 18 amino acids. The V gene end was trimmed by 2 bases and the J gene end by 7 bases; junction bases not matched to a gene: 18. Germline CDR1 reads SGHDT; CDR2 reads YYEEEE. The CDR3 DNA reads TGTGCCAGCAGCTTATGGGAGATGAGATGGCGGGAGAAAAATGAGCAGTTCTTC. Translation gives CASSLWEMRWREKNEQFF.

The chain's CDR3 is CAWSSPGGNQPQHF. Written as DNA, the CDR3 is TGTGCCTGGAGTAGCCCCGGGGGCAATCAGCCCCAGCATTTT. The J gene is TRBJ1-5, the V gene TRBV30; D is unresolved. Trimming took off 2 bases at V and 2 bases at J, with 10 bases between the two ends. The CDR3 covers 14 residues. The V gene's germline CDR1 is GTSNPN and CDR2 SVGIG (reference sequence).

V gene TRBV5-3 combines with J gene TRBJ2-5; no clear D gene. TRBV5-3 is marked as an open reading frame, function uncertain. The CDR3 is made up of 12 amino acids. V was pared by 4 bases and J by 2 bases, with 6 bases between. CDR3 bases: TGTGCCAGAAGCGAAGCACAAGAGACCCAGTACTTC. Protein sequence: CARSEAQETQYF.

The chain joins TRBV6-5 to TRBJ1-6; no clear D gene. This CDR3 is built from 14 residues. Germline V lookup: CDR1 MNHEY, CDR2 SVGAGI. V dropped 6 bases and J dropped 6 bases, with 12 bases sitting between them. The CDR3 region is CASSLFGSNSPLHF. In DNA form, the CDR3 reads TGTGCCAGCAGCCTATTCGGGAGTAATTCACCCCTCCACTTT.